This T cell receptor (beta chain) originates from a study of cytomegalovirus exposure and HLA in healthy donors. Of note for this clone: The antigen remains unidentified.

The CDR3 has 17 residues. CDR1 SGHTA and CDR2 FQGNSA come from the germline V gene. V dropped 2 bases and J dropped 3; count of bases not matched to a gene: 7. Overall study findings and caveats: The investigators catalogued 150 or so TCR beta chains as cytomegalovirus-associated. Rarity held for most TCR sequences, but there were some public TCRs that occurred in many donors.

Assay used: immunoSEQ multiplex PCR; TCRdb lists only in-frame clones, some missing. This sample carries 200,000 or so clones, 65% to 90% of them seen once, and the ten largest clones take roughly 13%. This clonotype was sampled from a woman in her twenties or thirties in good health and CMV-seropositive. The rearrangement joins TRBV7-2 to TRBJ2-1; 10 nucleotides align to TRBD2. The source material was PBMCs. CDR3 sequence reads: CASSLTASGSIYNEQFF. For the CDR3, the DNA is TGTGCCAGCAGCTTAACGGCTAGCGGGAGTATCTACAATGAGCAGTTCTTC.